One sample yielded the 12 T cell receptor beta chains listed below, sequenced in a study of cytomegalovirus exposure and HLA in healthy donors (dated by TCRdb to about 2017). Libraries were prepared through the immunoSEQ multiplex PCR assay. For the multiplex PCR, a mixture combining 60 forward primers for TCR Vbeta segments and 13 reverse primers for TCR Jbeta segments was used. The immuneACCESS repertoire file appears here via TCRdb, limited to in-frame rearrangements. These files lack a portion of the clones; in checked studies, under half of the deficit traces to unresolved V genes, and the cause of the others is not known. Present in this sample are about 170,000 clones, 60% to 85% of which were seen just once. 2.5% to 3.5% of the sample belongs to the ten largest clones. The sequencing input was PBMCs. These receptors originate from a woman aged 50 to 60 in good health and CMV-seropositive.

The V gene is TRBV2, the J gene TRBJ1-4; TRBD1 matches at 8 bases. The J segment lost 12 bases and the V segment lost 6 bases, leaving 9 bases of the junction unmatched. The CDR3 is 13 amino acids. Germline loops: CDR1 SNHLY, CDR2 FYNNEI. CDR3 DNA: TGTGCCAGCAGCGTGGACAGGGATTCTGAACTGTTTTTT. Its translation is CASSVDRDSELFF.

In this sample, this clone turned up once. The chain joins TRBV11-3 to TRBJ2-6; 7 bases map to TRBD2. This CDR3 comprises 18 residues. Germline CDR1 is SGHNT and CDR2 is YENEEA. V shed 5 bases, J shed 0 bases, and the junction held 10 bases outside the gene matches. CDR3 protein: CASSRWGGPSSGANVLTF. The CDR3, as DNA: TGTGCCAGCAGCCGTTGGGGAGGGCCGAGCTCTGGGGCCAACGTCCTGACTTTC. The entire variable domain, with the rest obtained from reference TRBV11-3 and TRBJ2-6, is as follows: EAGVVQSPRYKIIEKKQPVAFWCNPISGHNTLYWYLQNLGQGPELLIRYENEEAVDDSQLPKDRFSAERLKGVDSTLKIQPAELGDSAVYLCASSRWGGPSSGANVLTFGAGSRLTVL.

The chain links TRBV13 to TRBJ2-1; 13 bases align to TRBD2. V dropped 2 bases and J dropped 9; count of bases not matched to a gene: 4. CDR3 length equals 15 residues. Germline CDR1 PRHDT, CDR2 FYEKMQ (reference sequence). Here the CDR3 reads CASSLTSGGAGEQFF. In nucleotides, the CDR3 is TGTGCCAGCAGCTTAACTAGCGGGGGGGCCGGTGAGCAGTTCTTC.

This clone was counted a few times. V and J are TRBV2 and TRBJ2-4, with D maybe TRBD1 (5 bases). The germline gives CDR1 SNHLY, CDR2 FYNNEI. V was pared by 2 bases and J by 0 bases, with 8 bases between. This CDR3 has 15 residues. The CDR3 spells CASSELGLAKNIQYF. For the CDR3, the DNA is TGTGCCAGCAGTGAACTGGGGCTAGCCAAAAACATTCAGTACTTC.

V gene TRBV19 combines with J gene TRBJ2-1, with TRBD2 matching 11 bases. V lost 5 bases and J lost 8; bases outside the gene matches: 8. The length of the CDR3 is 15 residues. Germline V CDR1 and CDR2: LNHDA, SQIVND (reference sequence). CDR3: CASSPLAGARYEQFF. Here the CDR3 DNA reads TGTGCCAGTAGTCCACTAGCGGGAGCTCGGTATGAGCAGTTCTTC.

The J gene is TRBJ2-1, the V gene TRBV27, with TRBD2 matching over 11 bases. This CDR3 has 15 residues. Trimming removed 5 bases from V and 2 bases from J; junction bases left unmatched: 2. CDR1 is MNHEY and CDR2 is SMNVEV in the germline V gene (reference sequence). This CDR3 reads CASSGTSGAYNEQFF. CDR3 bases: TGTGCCAGCAGTGGGACTAGCGGAGCCTACAATGAGCAGTTCTTC.

The chain links TRBV10-3 to TRBJ2-7, with D possibly TRBD2 on 6 matching bases. The CDR3 totals 13 residues. CDR1 and CDR2 from the germline V gene are ENHRY and SYGVKD. The V gene lost 7 bases and the J gene lost 4 bases, with 14 bases spanning the gap. Here the CDR3 reads CAIKAPGGYEQYF. As DNA, the CDR3 is TGTGCCATCAAAGCGCCAGGAGGGTACGAGCAGTACTTC.

V usage is TRBV7-9 and J usage is TRBJ1-4; possible D gene TRBD1, 5 bases. Trimming took off 5 bases at V and 7 bases at J, with 29 bases between the two ends. CDR3 length equals 19 residues. Germline V gene data show CDR1 as SEHNR and CDR2 as FQNEAQ (reference sequence). CDR3 nucleotide sequence: TGTGCCAGCAGCCTAAGTGGGGGGTTCTCACGCCGATGGGGTGAAAAACTGTTTTTT. Its translation is CASSLSGGFSRRWGEKLFF.

The rearrangement joins TRBV20-1 to TRBJ2-1, with D possibly being TRBD1 (5 bases). Germline CDR1 DFQATT, CDR2 SNEGSKA (reference sequence). V was clipped by 3 bases and J by 7 bases, with 7 bases between them. The CDR3 contains 11 residues. This CDR3 reads CSARRQNEQFF. As DNA, the CDR3 is TGCAGTGCTAGGCGACAGAATGAGCAGTTCTTC.

This clone was seen just once. The chain employs TRBV11-2 and TRBJ2-5; a possible D gene is TRBD2 (6 bases). The end of the DNA aligns better with TRBJ2-7, so the J call may be wrong. The CDR3 covers 14 residues. Germline V gene sequence: CDR1 SGHAT, CDR2 FQNNGV. CDR3 residues: CASTLRDWSYEQYF. Here the CDR3 DNA reads TGTGCCAGCACTTTAAGGGACTGGTCCTACGAGCAGTACTTC.

This chain links TRBV28 with TRBJ2-3; 13 bases agree with TRBD2. Trimming at V came to 2 bases and at J to 4 bases, leaving 6 bases not matched to a gene. Germline lookup yields CDR1 MDHEN and CDR2 SYDVKM. This CDR3 region has 17 residues. The DNA of the CDR3 is TGTGCCAGCAGTTTACCCGGACTAGCGGGAGCAGCAGATACGCAGTATTTT. It specifies CASSLPGLAGAADTQYF.

This clone appeared a few times. The chain carries TRBV11-3 and TRBJ2-7; no clear D gene. V lost 5 bases and J 2 bases, leaving 10 bases between the germline ends. The CDR3 contains 13 residues. Germline V gives CDR1 SGHNT, CDR2 YENEEA. CDR3 coding DNA: TGTGCCAGCAGCGCCGACTCGCCCTACGAGCAGTACTTC. Amino acid sequence: CASSADSPYEQYF.